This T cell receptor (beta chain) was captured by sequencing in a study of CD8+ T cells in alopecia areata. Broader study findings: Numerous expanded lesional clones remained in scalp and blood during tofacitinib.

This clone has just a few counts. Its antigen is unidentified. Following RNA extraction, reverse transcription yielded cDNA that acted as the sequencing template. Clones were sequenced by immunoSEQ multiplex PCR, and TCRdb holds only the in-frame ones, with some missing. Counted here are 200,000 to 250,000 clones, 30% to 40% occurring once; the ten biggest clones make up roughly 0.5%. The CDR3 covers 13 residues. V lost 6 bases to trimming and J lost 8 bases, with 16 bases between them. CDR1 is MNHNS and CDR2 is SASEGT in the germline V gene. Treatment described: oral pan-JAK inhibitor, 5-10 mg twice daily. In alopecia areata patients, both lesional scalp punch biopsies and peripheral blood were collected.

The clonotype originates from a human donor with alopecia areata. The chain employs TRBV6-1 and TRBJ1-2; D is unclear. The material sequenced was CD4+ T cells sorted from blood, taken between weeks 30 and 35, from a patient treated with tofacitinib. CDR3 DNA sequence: TGTGCCAGCAGCCTGGCTGGGGTGGCCGGCTACACCTTC. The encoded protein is CASSLAGVAGYTF.